This TCR beta chain emerged from a study of long-term antiretroviral therapy in people with HIV. Whole-study findings and limits: Older ART regimens may have been in use when blood was drawn between the mid-2000s and the late 2010s. Relative to control repertoires, HIV repertoires exhibited narrower CDR3 length ranges.

The ends were cut back, 0 bases at V and 8 bases at J, with 14 bases in the middle. The CDR3 covers 15 residues. Per the germline V gene, CDR1 is SGHRS and CDR2 is YFSETQ. A remark on this clone: What it binds is unknown.

The immunoSEQ assay was v3.0, run at survey level. Sequencing had a target that covered roughly 35,000-55,000 T-cell genomes per sample. Measured with immunoSEQ multiplex PCR; TCRdb has only the in-frame clones, and not every one. The sample contains around 25,000 clones, more than 70% of which appear only once. Sequencing was performed on unsorted PBMCs, taken 3 years after starting antiretroviral therapy. The clonotype comes from a man aged 18 to 29 with HIV. The rearrangement links TRBV5-1 to TRBJ1-4; no definite D call. CDR3 coding DNA: TGCGCCAGCAGCTTGGTCCCCACGGCCCAGGAAAAACTGTTTTTT. Its protein product is CASSLVPTAQEKLFF.